This is a list of T cell receptor beta chains from one sample in a study of T cells after yellow fever vaccination. TCRdb used MiXCR to reprocess the 5' RACE reads, holding one entry per CDR3 protein. The sample consists of some 300,000 distinct CDR3 sequences, 8.5% to 10% of them appearing once. Sequenced here: CD4+ T cells sorted from PBMCs, sampled 5 days after the yellow fever booster vaccination. These TCRs come from a man between 18 and 35 years old who received the YFV17D yellow fever vaccine. Both conserved end residues are part of each CDR3. The D gene is left open where the match is weak. Clone size is stated in some rows and not others, as once, few, many or a class when expanded.

J: TRBJ1-1; D: NA; V: TRBV20-1; size: NA; CDR3: CSALGAAGNTEAFF; DNA: TGCAGTGCCCTAGGGGCGGCAGGGAACACTGAAGCTTTCTTT
J: TRBJ1-1; D: NA; V: TRBV18; size: NA; CDR3: CASSPLISPEAFF; DNA: TGTGCCAGCTCACCACTTATTAGCCCTGAAGCTTTCTTT
J: TRBJ2-1; D: NA; V: TRBV24-1; size: few; CDR3: CATSEGNNNEQFF; DNA: TGTGCCACCAGTGAAGGAAACAACAATGAGCAGTTCTTC
J: TRBJ2-5; D: NA; V: TRBV7-2; size: NA; CDR3: CASSPRMSQETQYF; DNA: TGTGCCAGCAGCCCCAGGATGAGCCAAGAGACCCAGTACTTC
J: TRBJ2-2; D: NA; V: TRBV6-1; size: NA; CDR3: CASSPPWRGKNTGELFF; DNA: TGTGCCAGCAGTCCCCCTTGGAGAGGGAAGAACACCGGGGAGCTGTTTTTT
J: TRBJ1-2; D: NA; V: TRBV6-1; size: NA; CDR3: CASSEIQGYTF; DNA: TGTGCCAGCAGTGAAATTCAGGGCTACACCTTC
J: TRBJ1-5; D: NA; V: TRBV15; size: many; CDR3: CATSRDPTGLNQPQHF; DNA: TGTGCCACCAGCAGAGATCCGACAGGTCTAAATCAGCCCCAGCATTTT
J: TRBJ2-6; D: NA; V: TRBV29-1; size: few; CDR3: CSVLTPGHKLSGANVLTF; DNA: TGCAGCGTTCTCACTCCGGGACACAAGCTCTCTGGGGCCAACGTCCTGACTTTC
J: TRBJ1-2; D: NA; V: TRBV12-3/TRBV12-4; size: NA; CDR3: CASSSGDRTAGYTF; DNA: TGTGCCAGCAGTTCGGGGGACCGGACAGCTGGCTACACCTTC
J: TRBJ1-5; D: NA; V: TRBV6-2/TRBV6-3; size: NA; CDR3: CASDKSVGNQPQHF; DNA: TGTGCCAGCGACAAAAGCGTGGGCAATCAGCCCCAGCATTTT
J: TRBJ1-2; D: NA; V: TRBV4-3; size: few; CDR3: CASSQDGGAVRGYTF; DNA: TGCGCCAGCAGCCAAGACGGCGGGGCCGTGAGGGGCTACACCTTC
J: TRBJ2-1; D: NA; V: TRBV7-9; size: NA; CDR3: CASSQGVLSGGVPNEQFF; DNA: TGTGCCAGCAGCCAAGGGGTCTTATCGGGGGGCGTCCCCAATGAGCAGTTCTTC
J: TRBJ2-1; D: NA; V: TRBV6-2/TRBV6-3; size: NA; CDR3: CAGGERDNEQFF; DNA: TGTGCCGGCGGGGAACGGGATAATGAGCAGTTCTTC
J: TRBJ1-5; D: NA; V: TRBV7-9; size: few; CDR3: CASSLVDGSNQPQHF; DNA: TGTGCCAGCAGCTTGGTTGACGGTAGCAATCAGCCCCAGCATTTT
J: TRBJ2-2; D: TRBD1; V: TRBV7-8; size: NA; CDR3: CASSLRQGTNTGELFF; DNA: TGTGCCAGCAGCTTAAGACAGGGCACGAACACCGGGGAGCTGTTTTTT
J: TRBJ1-1; D: NA; V: TRBV7-9; size: NA; CDR3: CASSFSQNTEAFF; DNA: TGTGCCAGCAGCTTCTCACAGAACACTGAAGCTTTCTTT
J: TRBJ2-2; D: NA; V: TRBV5-1; size: few; CDR3: CASSLQGPGELFF; DNA: TGCGCCAGCAGCTTACAGGGCCCCGGGGAGCTGTTTTTT
J: TRBJ1-1; D: NA; V: TRBV20-1; size: few; CDR3: CSARGPGGTEAFF; DNA: TGCAGTGCTAGAGGGCCGGGTGGGACTGAAGCTTTCTTT
J: TRBJ1-2; D: NA; V: TRBV10-3; size: few; CDR3: CAISGASYGYTF; DNA: TGTGCCATCAGCGGGGCTTCATATGGCTACACCTTC
J: TRBJ2-6; D: NA; V: TRBV27; size: few; CDR3: CASSFAGHTSSGANVLTF; DNA: TGTGCCAGCAGTTTTGCGGGACACACCAGCTCTGGGGCCAACGTCCTGACTTTC
J: TRBJ2-3; D: TRBD2; V: TRBV5-5; size: NA; CDR3: CASSLGLAGPPTQYF; DNA: TGTGCCAGCAGCTTAGGACTAGCGGGGCCCCCGACGCAGTATTTT
J: TRBJ2-5; D: TRBD2; V: TRBV24-1; size: few; CDR3: CATGTSGGAETQYF; DNA: TGTGCCACCGGGACTAGCGGGGGTGCGGAGACCCAGTACTTC
J: TRBJ1-5; D: NA; V: TRBV28; size: few; CDR3: CASSFSQHNQPQHF; DNA: TGTGCCAGCAGTTTCTCTCAACACAATCAGCCCCAGCATTTT
J: TRBJ2-1; D: NA; V: TRBV7-3; size: few; CDR3: CASSPRGGGGTSSYNEQFF; DNA: TGTGCCAGCAGCCCACGGGGAGGGGGCGGTACGAGCTCCTACAATGAGCAGTTCTTC
J: TRBJ1-6; D: TRBD1; V: TRBV9; size: many; CDR3: CASSFRDRENSPLHF; DNA: TGTGCCAGCAGCTTCCGGGACAGGGAGAATTCACCCCTCCACTTT
J: TRBJ2-3; D: TRBD2; V: TRBV2; size: many; CDR3: CASKRLASRLDTQYF; DNA: TGTGCCAGCAAAAGACTAGCCTCGCGTTTAGATACGCAGTATTTT
J: TRBJ2-3; D: TRBD2; V: TRBV4-3; size: NA; CDR3: CASSQDKGLARTDTQYF; DNA: TGCGCCAGCAGCCAAGATAAGGGACTAGCTCGCACAGATACGCAGTATTTT
J: TRBJ2-5; D: NA; V: TRBV18; size: NA; CDR3: CASSPPNRAQETQYF; DNA: TGTGCCAGCTCACCACCGAACAGGGCCCAAGAGACCCAGTACTTC
J: TRBJ2-1; D: TRBD2; V: TRBV9; size: few; CDR3: CASSPRVERGVYDEQFF; DNA: TGTGCCAGCAGCCCCCGGGTGGAGCGGGGGGTTTACGATGAGCAGTTCTTC
J: TRBJ2-3; D: NA; V: TRBV2; size: NA; CDR3: CASSLGWNTQYF; DNA: TGTGCCAGCTCACTAGGGTGGAATACGCAGTATTTT
J: TRBJ1-6; D: NA; V: TRBV5-5; size: few; CDR3: CASSTITGFVGSPLHF; DNA: TGTGCCAGCAGCACTATTACAGGGTTCGTAGGTTCACCCCTCCACTTT
J: TRBJ2-3; D: TRBD1; V: TRBV7-2; size: NA; CDR3: CASSTQGVGRADTQYF; DNA: TGTGCCAGCAGCACCCAGGGGGTTGGTCGGGCAGATACGCAGTATTTT
J: TRBJ2-3; D: NA; V: TRBV2; size: NA; CDR3: CASSDVGKDTQYF; DNA: TGTGCCAGCAGTGATGTTGGGAAGGATACGCAGTATTTT
J: TRBJ2-2; D: NA; V: TRBV6-6; size: many; CDR3: CASSYQTSWGRLFF; DNA: TGTGCCAGCAGTTACCAGACGAGTTGGGGACGGTTGTTTTTT
J: TRBJ2-6; D: NA; V: TRBV7-8; size: NA; CDR3: CASSWSLSGANVLTF; DNA: TGTGCCAGCAGCTGGTCGCTCTCTGGGGCCAACGTCCTGACTTTC
J: TRBJ2-1; D: TRBD2; V: TRBV29-1; size: few; CDR3: CSVNSGGASSYNEQFF; DNA: TGCAGCGTTAATAGCGGGGGGGCCAGCTCCTACAATGAGCAGTTCTTC
J: TRBJ1-2; D: NA; V: TRBV4-1; size: many; CDR3: CASMGYYGYTF; DNA: TGCGCCAGCATGGGGTACTATGGCTACACCTTC
J: TRBJ2-3; D: NA; V: TRBV20-1; size: NA; CDR3: CSAEAGRRTDTQYF; DNA: TGCAGTGCTGAGGCGGGGCGCCGCACAGATACGCAGTATTTT
J: TRBJ1-1; D: NA; V: TRBV18; size: few; CDR3: CATRVGENTEAFF; DNA: TGTGCCACCCGCGTGGGGGAAAATACTGAAGCTTTCTTT
J: TRBJ2-3; D: TRBD1; V: TRBV10-3; size: NA; CDR3: CATRGRRVADTQYF; DNA: TGTGCCACCAGGGGGCGCAGGGTCGCAGATACGCAGTATTTT
J: TRBJ2-5; D: NA; V: TRBV28; size: few; CDR3: CASTYGGRQETQYF; DNA: TGTGCCAGCACGTATGGGGGGCGTCAAGAGACCCAGTACTTC
J: TRBJ2-3; D: TRBD1; V: TRBV19; size: few; CDR3: CASARRDRGPDTQYF; DNA: TGTGCCAGTGCACGGAGGGACAGGGGACCAGATACGCAGTATTTT
J: TRBJ2-1; D: NA; V: TRBV20-1; size: many; CDR3: CSARELDSSYNEQFF; DNA: TGCAGTGCTAGAGAATTAGATTCCTCCTACAATGAGCAGTTCTTC
J: TRBJ1-1; D: NA; V: TRBV18; size: few; CDR3: CASSPLSARGSEAFF; DNA: TGTGCCAGCTCACCACTGTCAGCACGTGGTAGTGAAGCTTTCTTT
J: TRBJ1-5; D: NA; V: TRBV9; size: many; CDR3: CASSVGGYSNQPQHF; DNA: TGTGCCAGCAGCGTAGGGGGGTATAGCAATCAGCCCCAGCATTTT
J: TRBJ1-1; D: NA; V: TRBV12-2; size: NA; CDR3: CASRLGPGPTGDTEAFF; DNA: TGTGCAAGTCGCTTAGGACCTGGGCCCACAGGGGACACTGAAGCTTTCTTT
J: TRBJ2-1; D: NA; V: TRBV11-3; size: NA; CDR3: CASSLMPLVDEQFF; DNA: TGTGCCAGCAGCTTAATGCCCCTGGTAGATGAGCAGTTCTTC
J: TRBJ2-3; D: TRBD2; V: TRBV18; size: few; CDR3: CASSRLLAGIGDTQYF; DNA: TGTGCCAGCTCGCGATTACTAGCGGGGATCGGAGATACGCAGTATTTT
J: TRBJ1-5; D: NA; V: TRBV2; size: NA; CDR3: CASSEIGRQQPQHF; DNA: TGTGCCAGCAGTGAAATCGGGCGTCAACAGCCCCAGCATTTT
J: TRBJ2-5; D: NA; V: TRBV29-1; size: NA; CDR3: CSVGKGNLEETQYF; DNA: TGCAGCGTTGGGAAGGGAAATCTGGAGGAGACCCAGTACTTC
J: TRBJ1-6; D: NA; V: TRBV11-1; size: few; CDR3: CASRPEGVRDNSPLHF; DNA: TGTGCCAGCAGACCAGAAGGGGTGAGAGATAATTCACCCCTCCACTTT
J: TRBJ2-7; D: NA; V: TRBV6-6; size: NA; CDR3: CASSTTGSYEQYF; DNA: TGTGCCAGCAGCACCACAGGATCCTACGAGCAGTACTTC
J: TRBJ2-2; D: NA; V: TRBV20-1; size: many; CDR3: CSARDPTNTGELFF; DNA: TGCAGTGCTAGAGATCCCACCAACACCGGGGAGCTGTTTTTT
J: TRBJ2-2; D: TRBD1; V: TRBV5-1; size: NA; CDR3: CASSSDRGSTGELFF; DNA: TGCGCCAGCAGCTCGGACAGGGGGTCCACCGGGGAGCTGTTTTTT
J: TRBJ1-6; D: NA; V: TRBV20-1; size: few; CDR3: CSASRGYNSPLHF; DNA: TGCAGTGCTAGCAGGGGCTATAATTCACCCCTCCACTTT
J: TRBJ2-2; D: NA; V: TRBV5-4; size: few; CDR3: CASSPRRAPQINTGELFF; DNA: TGTGCCAGCAGCCCTCGACGAGCACCACAAATCAACACCGGGGAGCTGTTTTTT